The 28 T cell receptor beta chains reported below all come from one sample, sequenced in a study of cytomegalovirus exposure and HLA in healthy donors. PCR involved 60 Vbeta and 13 Jbeta primers. The table came from immunoSEQ multiplex PCR; TCRdb's copy has only in-frame clones and leaves some out. The sample gives 110,000 to 150,000 clones, nearly 80% of which show up once; 1.5% to 2% is in the top ten. The material sequenced was PBMCs. These receptors were taken from a woman in her twenties or thirties in good health and CMV-seronegative.

This chain links TRBV5-5 with TRBJ2-3; D remains ambiguous. The germline V gene has CDR1 SGHKS and CDR2 YYEKEE (reference sequence). Trimming removed 4 bases from V and 2 bases from J, with 11 bases in between. The CDR3 sequence is 14 residues long. The CDR3 region is CASSLPSDTDTQYF. The CDR3 bases are TGTGCCAGCAGCCTTCCTTCAGACACAGATACGCAGTATTTT.

The gene calls are TRBV19 and TRBJ1-2; the match to TRBD1 covers 7 bases. V lost 1 base and J lost 4; bases outside the gene matches: 6. Looked up from germline, CDR1 is LNHDA and CDR2 is SQIVND (reference sequence). CDR3 length: 15 residues. Here the CDR3 reads CASSIGDSRSYGYTF. CDR3 sequence (DNA): TGTGCCAGTAGTATAGGGGACAGCAGATCCTATGGCTACACCTTC.

The chain recombines TRBV7-6 with TRBJ2-7, with 9 bases aligning to TRBD2. The length of the CDR3 is 18 residues. Germline trimming cut 1 base from V and 0 bases from J; bases unmatched to any gene: 10. Germline lookup yields CDR1 SGHVS and CDR2 FNYEAQ. CDR3 amino acids: CASSLGVAGGSSSYEQYF. For the CDR3, the DNA is TGTGCCAGCAGCTTAGGTGTTGCGGGGGGGTCCTCCTCCTACGAGCAGTACTTC.

This clone was seen a single time. The chain carries TRBV9 and TRBJ1-1; tentatively, D is TRBD1 (6 bases). Trimming took off 4 bases at V and 4 bases at J, with 11 bases between the two ends. Germline CDR1 reads SGDLS; CDR2 reads YYNGEE. This CDR3 has 13 residues. The CDR3 DNA reads TGTGCCAGCAGCCTCCTGGGGGCCACTGAAGCTTTCTTT. Its translation: CASSLLGATEAFF.

Points on this clone: Other DNA sequences within the sample encode an identical CDR3. CDR3 sequence: CASSLHSLNTEAFF. The CDR3 nucleotides are TGTGCCAGCAGCTTACACTCTTTGAACACTGAAGCTTTCTTT. The rearrangement joins TRBV7-2 to TRBJ1-1; no clear D gene. V was clipped by 2 bases and J by 0 bases, with 7 bases between them. This CDR3 has 14 residues. The germline CDR1 and CDR2 sequences are SGHTA and FQGNSA.

The J gene is TRBJ2-1, the V gene TRBV27; D is uncertain. V lost 5 bases to trimming and J lost 7 bases, with 12 bases between them. This CDR3 region has 13 residues. The germline V gene encodes CDR1 MNHEY and CDR2 SMNVEV (reference sequence). CDR3 in amino acids: CASSLEVRNEQFF. CDR3 sequence (DNA): TGTGCCAGCAGTCTAGAGGTGAGGAATGAGCAGTTCTTC.

The V and J genes are TRBV27 and TRBJ2-7, with 7 positions matching TRBD2. The CDR3 loop spans 16 amino acids. J gave up 1 base and V 3 bases, and 9 bases lay outside the gene matches. Germline V gene sequence: CDR1 MNHEY, CDR2 SMNVEV (reference sequence). The CDR3 is CASSLSREAASYEQYF. The CDR3 nucleotides read TGTGCCAGCAGTTTGAGCCGGGAGGCCGCGTCCTACGAGCAGTACTTC.

V usage is TRBV13 and J usage is TRBJ2-2; 7 bases map to TRBD1. The CDR3 contains 18 residues. The germline V gene encodes CDR1 PRHDT and CDR2 FYEKMQ (reference sequence). V lost 2 bases to trimming and J lost 1 base; unmatched junction nucleotides: 10. The CDR3 is CASSLFFGQVENTGELFF. The CDR3 DNA follows: TGTGCCAGCAGCTTATTCTTCGGACAGGTCGAGAACACCGGGGAGCTGTTTTTT.

This clone was observed once. CDR3 amino acids: CASSHGLTDTQYF. The CDR3 nucleotides are TGTGCCAGCAGCCACGGGTTAACAGATACGCAGTATTTT. V usage is TRBV4-2 and J usage is TRBJ2-3; no reliable D call. Germline V CDR1 and CDR2: LGHNA, YNFKEQ. Deletions cut 3 bases from V and 3 bases from J, with 7 bases between. The CDR3 has 13 amino acids.

This chain uses TRBV6-5 with TRBJ2-5; possibly TRBD2 for D (6 bases). The ends were cut back, 4 bases at V and 5 bases at J, with 14 bases in the middle. The CDR3 loop spans 14 amino acids. Germline CDR1 is MNHEY and CDR2 is SVGAGI. DNA for the CDR3: TGTGCCAGCAGTTTTCTGTCTGGGGGGGAGACCCAGTACTTC. This encodes CASSFLSGGETQYF.

This clone was detected once. The gene calls are TRBV28 and TRBJ1-2; D is perhaps TRBD1 (5 bases). Per the germline V gene, CDR1 is MDHEN and CDR2 is SYDVKM. V was pared by 11 bases and J by 4 bases, with 14 bases between. This CDR3 is built from 12 residues. The CDR3 spells CALQGQTYGYTF. The CDR3 bases are TGTGCCTTGCAGGGCCAGACCTATGGCTACACCTTC.

V usage is TRBV4-2 and J usage is TRBJ2-1, with D perhaps matching TRBD2 (5 bases). V was trimmed by 4 bases and J by 3 bases, leaving 13 bases between them. Per the germline V gene, CDR1 is LGHNA and CDR2 is YNFKEQ. This CDR3 is built from 15 residues. The CDR3 DNA is TGTGCCAGCAGCCCGGACTGGCGGGTCTACAATGAGCAGTTCTTC. Its protein is CASSPDWRVYNEQFF.

The chain is built from TRBV19 and TRBJ2-7; 9 nucleotides align to TRBD1. The CDR3 has 14 residues. The germline gives CDR1 LNHDA, CDR2 SQIVND (reference sequence). V trimming: 5 bases; J trimming: 2 bases; junction bases outside the gene matches: 4. This CDR3 is CASSGRQGAYEQYF. For the CDR3, the DNA is TGTGCCAGTAGTGGGAGACAGGGGGCCTACGAGCAGTACTTC.

The CDR3 region is CASSFIGTGAEQETQYF. CDR3 DNA: TGTGCCAGCAGTTTTATTGGGACAGGGGCGGAACAAGAGACCCAGTACTTC. The chain recombines TRBV27 with TRBJ2-5; 10 bases are shared with TRBD1. This CDR3 region has 17 residues. The J segment lost 2 bases and the V segment lost 3 bases, leaving 9 bases of the junction unmatched. Germline values: CDR1 MNHEY, CDR2 SMNVEV (reference sequence).

The chain carries TRBV5-4 and TRBJ2-3; 9 nucleotides agree with TRBD2. Germline V gives CDR1 SGHNT, CDR2 YYREEE (reference sequence). Trimming cost V 7 bases and J 2 bases; bases outside gene matches: 2. The CDR3 runs 13 residues. The CDR3 reads CASGGGDTDTQYF. Written as DNA, the CDR3 is TGTGCCAGCGGCGGGGGGGACACAGATACGCAGTATTTT.

CDR3: CASSLSAGWDQPQHF. The CDR3 nucleotides are TGTGCCAGCAGTTTATCCGCAGGGTGGGATCAGCCCCAGCATTTT. The gene calls are TRBV28 and TRBJ1-5; a weak D match, TRBD1 (5 bases). This CDR3 has 15 residues. The V gene lost 1 base and the J gene lost 5 bases, with 12 bases spanning the gap. Germline loops: CDR1 MDHEN, CDR2 SYDVKM. The full variable domain, in which reference TRBV28 and TRBJ1-5 provide the parts outside the CDR3, is DVKVTQSSRYLVKRTGEKVFLECVQDMDHENMFWYRQDPGLGLRLIYFSYDVKMKEKGDIPEGYSVSREKKERFSLILESASTNQTSMYLCASSLSAGWDQPQHFGDGTRLSIL.

V usage is TRBV4-1 and J usage is TRBJ2-3; D is perhaps TRBD2 (6 bases). Trimming removed 1 base at V and 7 bases at J, with 18 bases between. There are 16 residues in the CDR3. The germline V gene encodes CDR1 MGHRA and CDR2 YSYEKL. CDR3 nucleotides: TGCGCCAGCAGCCAAGCAAAGGACTATAAGGGTCATACGCAGTATTTT. This codes for CASSQAKDYKGHTQYF.

The chain has TRBV7-9 and TRBJ1-3; 8 nucleotides match TRBD1. In germline, CDR1 is SEHNR, CDR2 FQNEAQ (reference sequence). The length of the CDR3 is 15 residues. The ends lost 5 bases at V and 1 base at J; junction bases unmatched: 4. In DNA form, the CDR3 reads TGTGCCAGCAGCCTGACAGGGGAGTCTGGAAACACCATATATTTT. It translates to CASSLTGESGNTIYF.

The chain has TRBV5-6 and TRBJ1-6, with D tentatively TRBD1 (5 bases). The CDR3 runs 14 residues. Trimming stripped 3 bases from V and 10 bases from J, with 14 bases between. Germline assignment: CDR1 SGHDT and CDR2 YYEEEE. The CDR3, as DNA: TGTGCCAGCAGCTGGGGGGTCCAGGGATCACCCCTCCACTTT. It specifies CASSWGVQGSPLHF.

The CDR3 loop is CASSPTGVNTEAFF. The CDR3, as DNA: TGTGCCAGCTCACCGACGGGGGTGAACACTGAAGCTTTCTTT. This rearrangement joins TRBV18 to TRBJ1-1, with a tentative D call TRBD1 (5 bases). The CDR3 runs 14 residues. Germline V CDR1 and CDR2: KGHSH, LQKENI. V shed 3 bases and J shed 0 bases, with 8 bases lying between them. The variable domain in full, with the rest retrieved from reference TRBV18 and TRBJ1-1, is NAGVMQNPRHLVRRRGQEARLRCSPMKGHSHVYWYRQLPEEGLKFMVYLQKENIIDESGMPKERFSAEFPKEGPSILRIQQVVRGDSAAYFCASSPTGVNTEAFFGQGTRLTVV.

The CDR3 nucleotides are TGTGCCAGCAGTGGACTAGCGGAAGAGACCCAGTACTTC. Translated, it gives CASSGLAEETQYF. The V call is TRBV2, the J call TRBJ2-5; 9 positions agree with TRBD2. Germline CDR1 is SNHLY and CDR2 is FYNNEI. V dropped 4 bases and J dropped 3; count of bases not matched to a gene: 0. CDR3 length equals 13 residues.

The CDR3 here is CASSFQQGGTEAFF. The CDR3 DNA reads TGTGCCAGCAGTTTCCAGCAGGGTGGAACTGAAGCTTTCTTT. The rearrangement joins TRBV6-5 to TRBJ1-1; D might be TRBD1 (5 bases). V lost 4 bases and J lost 5, with 14 bases in between. CDR3 length equals 14 residues. The germline CDR1 and CDR2 sequences are MNHEY and SVGAGI.

The chain recombines TRBV7-2 with TRBJ2-5; TRBD2 matches 13 bases. The germline CDR1 and CDR2 sequences are SGHTA and FQGNSA. CDR3 length equals 18 residues. Trimming cost V 4 bases and J 2 bases; bases outside gene matches: 10. The CDR3 nucleotides read TGTGCCAGCAGCTATACTAGCGGGGGGGCAGGGACTCAAGAGACCCAGTACTTC. Its protein product is CASSYTSGGAGTQETQYF.

The CDR3 loop is CASSLDPGTYNEQFF. The CDR3 region has the DNA TGTGCCAGCAGCTTGGATCCGGGGACCTACAATGAGCAGTTCTTC. The V and J genes are TRBV5-8 and TRBJ2-1; D perhaps matches TRBD2 (5 bases). CDR1 is SGHTS, CDR2 YDEGEE, per germline. This CDR3 comprises 15 residues. V was pared by 0 bases and J by 2 bases, with 9 bases between.

This chain uses TRBV27 with TRBJ2-1; D unclear. Trimming stripped 5 bases from V and 0 bases from J, with 14 bases between. Germline lookup yields CDR1 MNHEY and CDR2 SMNVEV (reference sequence). This CDR3 comprises 16 residues. CDR3 sequence (DNA): TGTGCCAGCAGTCTACAGTACCTCAGCTCCTACAATGAGCAGTTCTTC. This encodes CASSLQYLSSYNEQFF.

J is TRBJ2-5 and V is TRBV11-2, with 8 positions matching TRBD1. The closer fit of TRBJ2-7 to the DNA end suggests the J call may be wrong. There are 13 residues in the CDR3. Germline-derived CDR1 and CDR2 are SGHAT and FQNNGV. As DNA, the CDR3 is TGTGCCAGCAGCCGACAGGGGCCCTACGAGCAGTACTTC. Amino acid sequence: CASSRQGPYEQYF.

The chain links TRBV2 to TRBJ2-2, with 10 nucleotides matching TRBD2. With V trimmed by 4 bases and J by 0 bases, 2 bases remained unmatched. Germline V gene sequence: CDR1 SNHLY, CDR2 FYNNEI. There are 16 residues in the CDR3. The CDR3 coding sequence is TGTGCCAGCAGTGCCCTAGCGGGGGCGAACACCGGGGAGCTGTTTTTT. Encoded protein: CASSALAGANTGELFF.

The rearrangement uses TRBV7-2 and TRBJ2-7; TRBD1 aligns across 7 bases. The CDR3 has 15 amino acids. J gave up 5 bases and V 2 bases, and 9 bases lay outside the gene matches. The germline V gene has CDR1 SGHTA and CDR2 FQGNSA. Here the CDR3 reads CASSLTKTGSDEQYF. Here the CDR3 DNA reads TGTGCCAGCAGCTTAACAAAGACAGGGAGCGACGAGCAGTACTTC.